The present TCR beta chain was sequenced within a study of cytomegalovirus exposure and HLA in healthy donors. Both 60 Vbeta primers and 13 Jbeta primers went into the PCR. In the study's own analysis: An analysis that came later counted around 80 million unique TCR beta chains, approximately 10 million shared. Method: immunoSEQ multiplex PCR; TCRdb's copy keeps in-frame clones and lacks some. V and J calls and clone size are as listed in that table; D and trimming were resolved from the DNA. There are more than 100,000 clones in the sample; roughly three quarters occur only once, and under 4.5% lies in the top ten. This clone has a handful of counts. Germline CDR1 and CDR2: MDHEN and SYDVKM. V lost 7 bases, J lost 4 bases, and 12 bases stayed unmatched. The length of the CDR3 is 16 residues.

The specimen was PBMCs. This TCR was sampled from a man aged 45-65 years in good health and CMV-seropositive. The chain employs TRBV28 and TRBJ2-7, with 11 positions matching TRBD1. The CDR3 sequence: CASTLGGGTGGYEQYF. The CDR3 nucleotides read TGTGCCAGCACCTTGGGGGGAGGGACAGGGGGGTACGAGCAGTACTTC.